This TCR beta chain was documented in a study of human T cells and chemical hapten exposure. Background on the study: Patch tests containing 0.01% DPC, applied to the upper back, were read at 6 days. Predominantly women, the patients had alopecia areata, totalis or universalis. General observations from the study: Controls formed significantly fewer large CDR3 similarity clusters than expanded TCRs did.

Time point here: patch test 2, 6 weeks after DPC sensitization. As to treatment: therapeutic diphenylcyclopropenone sensitization with weekly scalp DPC. Alopecia patients between 18 and 70 years old and suitable for DPC were used as donors. TCRdb redid the calling of the RACE reads with MiXCR, one entry per CDR3 protein. The repertoire holds approximately 92,000 distinct CDR3 sequences, with roughly 11% as singletons. CDR3 length: 16 residues. CDR1 and CDR2 (germline): MNHEY, SMNVEV (reference sequence). Germline trimming cut 5 bases from V and 9 bases from J; bases unmatched to any gene: 7. This clonotype has only a few counts. As yet, its antigen is unknown.

The rearrangement uses TRBV27 and TRBJ2-2; TRBD2 agrees at 15 bases. This sequence originates from a woman in her forties with alopecia areata. Some clones in this sample may be carry-over from other donors' samples. The sequences come from whole blood, collected in connection with sensitization to the hapten diphenylcyclopropenone (DPC). CDR3 loop: CASSPGLAGGLRELFF. CDR3 sequence (DNA): TGTGCCAGCAGTCCCGGACTAGCGGGAGGGCTTCGGGAGCTGTTTTTT.